This TCR beta chain emerged from a study of cytomegalovirus exposure and HLA in healthy donors. The method was immunoSEQ multiplex PCR; TCRdb's version includes in-frame clones alone and lacks a portion of them. Of under 250,000 clones listed, about 90% are singletons. Regarding this clone: Its matching antigen is unknown.

General study points: The study designated 150 to 200 TCR beta chains cytomegalovirus-associated.

The receptor comes from a man in his late teens or twenties in good health and CMV-seropositive. The sample taken for sequencing was PBMCs.

The CDR3 spells CASSSSPNTGELFF. The CDR3 nucleotides read TGTGCCAGCAGTTCCTCCCCGAACACCGGGGAGCTGTTTTTT. The rearrangement links TRBV6-6 to TRBJ2-2, with D uncertain. Trimming shortened V by 4 bases and J by 0 bases, and 6 bases separated the two germline ends. CDR1 and CDR2 (germline): MNHNY, SVGAGI (reference sequence). This CDR3 contains 14 residues.